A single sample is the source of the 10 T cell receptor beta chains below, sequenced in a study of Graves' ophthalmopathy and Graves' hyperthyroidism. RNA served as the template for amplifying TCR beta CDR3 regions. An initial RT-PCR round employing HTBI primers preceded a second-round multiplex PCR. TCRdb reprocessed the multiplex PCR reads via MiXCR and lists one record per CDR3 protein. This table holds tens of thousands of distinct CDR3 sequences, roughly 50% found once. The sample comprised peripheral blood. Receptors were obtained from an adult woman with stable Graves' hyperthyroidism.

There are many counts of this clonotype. CDR3 DNA sequence: TGTGCCAGCAGTGAATTGCGACAGGGTCCTTTCGACGGCAATCAGCCCCAGCATTTT. Amino acids: CASSELRQGPFDGNQPQHF. The V and J genes are TRBV25-1 and TRBJ1-5, with 7 bases that match TRBD1. The germline CDR1 and CDR2 sequences are MGHDK and SYGVNS. The J segment lost 2 bases and the V segment lost 1 base, leaving 14 bases of the junction unmatched. The CDR3 has 19 amino acids.

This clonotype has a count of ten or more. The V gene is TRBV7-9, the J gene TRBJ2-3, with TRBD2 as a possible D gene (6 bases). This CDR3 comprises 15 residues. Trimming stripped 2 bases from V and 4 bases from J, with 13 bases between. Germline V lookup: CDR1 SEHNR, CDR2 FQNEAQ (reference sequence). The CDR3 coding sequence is TGTGCCAGCAGCTTATCTGTGGGGGGAGCAGATACGCAGTATTTT. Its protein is CASSLSVGGADTQYF.

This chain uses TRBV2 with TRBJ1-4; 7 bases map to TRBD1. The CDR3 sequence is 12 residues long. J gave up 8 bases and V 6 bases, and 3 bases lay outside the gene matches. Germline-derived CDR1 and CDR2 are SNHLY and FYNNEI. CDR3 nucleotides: TGTGCCAGCAGAGGAGGGGGCGAAAAACTGTTTTTT. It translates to CASRGGGEKLFF.

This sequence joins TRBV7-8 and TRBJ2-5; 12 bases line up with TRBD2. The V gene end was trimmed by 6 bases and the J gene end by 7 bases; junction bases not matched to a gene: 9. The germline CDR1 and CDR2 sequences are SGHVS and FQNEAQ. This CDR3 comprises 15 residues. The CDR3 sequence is CASSERLAGAMTQYF. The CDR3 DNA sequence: TGTGCCAGCAGTGAGAGACTAGCGGGAGCCATGACCCAGTACTTC.

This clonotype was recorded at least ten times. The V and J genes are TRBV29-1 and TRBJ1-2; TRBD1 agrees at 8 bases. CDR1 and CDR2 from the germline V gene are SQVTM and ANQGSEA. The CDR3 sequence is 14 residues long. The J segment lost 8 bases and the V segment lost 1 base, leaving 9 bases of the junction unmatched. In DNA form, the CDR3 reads TGCAGCGTTGAAGCCCGAACAGGGGGTAGAGGCTACACCTTC. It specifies CSVEARTGGRGYTF.

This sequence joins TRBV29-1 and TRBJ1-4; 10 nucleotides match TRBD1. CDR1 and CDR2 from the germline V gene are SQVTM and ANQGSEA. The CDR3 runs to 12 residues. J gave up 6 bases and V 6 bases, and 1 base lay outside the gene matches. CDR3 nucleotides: TGCAGCGTCGGGACAGGGGATGAAAAACTGTTTTTT. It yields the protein CSVGTGDEKLFF.

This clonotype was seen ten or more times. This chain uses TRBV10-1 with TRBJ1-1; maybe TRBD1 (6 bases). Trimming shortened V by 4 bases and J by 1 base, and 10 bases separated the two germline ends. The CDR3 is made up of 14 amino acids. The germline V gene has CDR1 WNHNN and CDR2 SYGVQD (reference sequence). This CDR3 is CASSVAGANTEAFF. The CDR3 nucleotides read TGCGCCAGCAGTGTTGCGGGGGCGAACACTGAAGCTTTCTTT.

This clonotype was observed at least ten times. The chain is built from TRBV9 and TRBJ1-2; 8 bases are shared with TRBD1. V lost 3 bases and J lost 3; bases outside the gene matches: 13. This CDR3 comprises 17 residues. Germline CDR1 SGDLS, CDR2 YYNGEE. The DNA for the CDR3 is TGTGCCAGCAGCGCCCCCGGGGGGGGACAGGAGTACTATGGCTACACCTTC. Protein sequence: CASSAPGGGQEYYGYTF.

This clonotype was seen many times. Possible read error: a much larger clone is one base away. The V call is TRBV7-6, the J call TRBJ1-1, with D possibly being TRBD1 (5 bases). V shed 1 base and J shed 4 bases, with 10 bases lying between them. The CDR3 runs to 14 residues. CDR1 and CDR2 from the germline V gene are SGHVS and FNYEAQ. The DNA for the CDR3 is TGTGCCAGCAGCTTAGGCGGGGCATTCACTGAAGCTTTCTTT. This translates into CASSLGGAFTEAFF.

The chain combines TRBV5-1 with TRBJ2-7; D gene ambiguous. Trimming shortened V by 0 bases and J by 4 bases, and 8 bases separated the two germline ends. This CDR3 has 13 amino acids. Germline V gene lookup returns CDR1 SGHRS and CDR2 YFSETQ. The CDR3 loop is CASSLGPRYEQYF. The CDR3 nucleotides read TGCGCCAGCAGCTTGGGACCCAGGTACGAGCAGTACTTC.